Sequencing of this T cell receptor beta chain was carried out in a study of cytomegalovirus exposure and HLA in healthy donors. Findings and limits, study-wide: 150 or so TCR beta chains were listed as cytomegalovirus-associated.

The donors were part of the validation cohort, which consisted of about 130 subjects and was separate from the first cohort of 666 subjects. About this clone itself: The antigen is unknown.

Measured with immunoSEQ multiplex PCR; TCRdb has only the in-frame clones, and not every one. The top ten hold roughly 1% of the sample, which has some 230,000 clones, 75% to 95% seen once. Trimming shortened V by 2 bases and J by 3 bases, and 14 bases separated the two germline ends. This CDR3 spans 16 amino acids. CDR1 is MNHEY and CDR2 is SMNVEV in the germline V gene (reference sequence). The chain has TRBV27 and TRBJ2-1; tentative D call: TRBD2 (5 bases). Sequencing was carried out using PBMCs. The TCR originated in a young woman in good health and CMV-seronegative. The CDR3 coding sequence is TGTGCCAGCAGTTTAGAGTTGGCGGGTTTCTACAATGAGCAGTTCTTC. Its protein is CASSLELAGFYNEQFF.